This T cell receptor beta chain was retrieved from a study of cytomegalovirus exposure and HLA in healthy donors. Study-wide background: The same platform was used for the approximately 110 validation repertoires and the 500 to 700 first-cohort repertoires, a later analysis reported. Whole-study results and caveats: It was 160 or so TCR beta chains that were listed as cytomegalovirus-associated. The tendency of first-cohort TCR clusters to co-occur in the approximately 110 validation repertoires was identified by a subsequent analysis.

Trimming removed 0 bases at V and 8 bases at J, with 13 bases between. The CDR3 sequence is 14 residues long. Germline lookup yields CDR1 SGHDN and CDR2 FVKESK. This table comes from immunoSEQ multiplex PCR, and its TCRdb copy is limited to in-frame clones, with some not included. The sample includes around 130,000 clones, 70% to 90% of them seen just once. In the case of this clone: Its cognate antigen is unknown.

Sequencing was carried out using PBMCs. V usage is TRBV14 and J usage is TRBJ1-2, with D perhaps matching TRBD1 (5 bases). The TCR was taken from a young woman in good health and CMV-seronegative. The CDR3 DNA sequence: TGTGCCAGCAGCCAAGATATCGGGGGATGGGGCTACACCTTC. It encodes CASSQDIGGWGYTF.